This T cell receptor (beta chain) was observed in a study of OX40 agonist ivuxolimab in advanced cancers. In the study overall: While on treatment, patients had intravenous ivuxolimab at 0.01 to 10 mg/kg every 2 weeks. Those treated in dose escalation had hepatocellular carcinoma, melanoma, renal cell cancer or head and neck cancer.

As to this clone: Its cognate antigen is unknown.

Excluded were patients having autoimmune disease history or systemic immunosuppression. Measured with immunoSEQ multiplex PCR; TCRdb has only the in-frame clones, and not every one. The table records 75,000 to 100,000 clones, 85% to 90% of them present only once. Trimming stripped 8 bases from V and 2 bases from J, with 14 bases between. The CDR3 length is 14 residues. Germline V gene lookup returns CDR1 MDHEN and CDR2 SYDVKM. Study-level results: Certain nonresponders additionally had low normalized T-cell clonal expansion.

This clonotype was obtained from an adult with an advanced solid tumor such as melanoma, head and neck, liver or kidney cancer. The chain joins TRBV28 to TRBJ2-3, with TRBD1 as a possible D gene (6 bases). The sample was CD4+ or CD8+ T cells sorted from blood, taken in a trial of the OX40 agonist ivuxolimab. Here the CDR3 reads CASFRDTDTDTQYF. The CDR3 DNA is TGTGCCAGCTTCCGGGACACCGACACAGATACGCAGTATTTT.